The TCR beta chain described here comes from a study of blood T cells in healthy people across ages. Comments on this clonotype: The CDR3 end shows no conserved phenylalanine or tryptophan, and so a read error is likely.

Donors were systemically healthy Caucasian individuals from Russia aged roughly 6 to 95 years. Peripheral blood, approximately 10 milliliters per donor, was collected. The CDR3 spans 15 residues. From germline, CDR1 is SGHTA and CDR2 FQGNSA. The authors ran a second PCR of roughly 6 to 12 cycles using a sample-barcoded 5' primer and a J-beta primer mix. Each single sample gave us at least 3 million CDR3-containing paired-end reads. TCRdb reprocessed the 5' RACE reads with MiXCR, giving one entry per CDR3 protein. In the table there are hundreds of thousands of distinct CDR3 sequences, more than 50% of which are singletons.

The chain has TRBV7-2 and TRBJ2-1; no definite D call. Material for sequencing was blood. This clonotype originated in a man in his forties in good health. The CDR3 here is CASSRTKSSYNEQFL. The DNA of the CDR3 is TGTGCAAGCAGCCGAACTAAGAGCTCCTACAATGAGCAGTTCTTA.